This T cell receptor (beta chain) was identified during a study of cytomegalovirus exposure and HLA in healthy donors. Broader study findings: Data from an earlier analysis indicated that most TCR beta V segments were productive either about 87% or about 30% of the time. The study designated around 150 TCR beta chains cytomegalovirus-associated.

Both 60 Vbeta primers and 13 Jbeta primers went into the PCR. Assay: immunoSEQ multiplex PCR; the TCRdb copy retains only in-frame clones and omits some. The repertoire holds around 110,000 clones, with 55% to 75% as singletons. Worth noting for this clone: Its antigen is unidentified.

V was shortened by 1 base and J by 2 bases, with 6 bases between the two germline ends. The CDR3 totals 13 residues. Germline lookup yields CDR1 SGHNT and CDR2 YYREEE (reference sequence). The rearrangement uses TRBV5-4 and TRBJ2-5; no clear D gene. This sequence was found in a woman between 40 and 50 years old in good health and CMV-seropositive. The sample comprised PBMCs. CDR3 sequence (DNA): TGTGCCAGCAGCTTGACAGCTCAAGAGACCCAGTACTTC. Its protein is CASSLTAQETQYF.